This T cell receptor (beta chain) is drawn from a study of blood T cell repertoires in COVID-19 (dated by TCRdb to about 2020). The study in broad terms: The collaborator samples originated in the United States, Italy and Spain and spanned the acute and convalescent phases of COVID-19. The material from the prospective study consisted of cDNA or gDNA derived from T cells, B-cell-depleted T cells, or PBMCs. Deeply sampled blood TCRbeta repertoires from subjects exposed to, actively infected with, or recovered from COVID-19 were included in the dataset. The repertoires were made available in a free public database intended to serve as a resource for research on the immune response to SARS-CoV-2. Samples were obtained from the ongoing ImmuneRACE study (first 160 participants) and from 1,200 or so subjects provided by 6 global collaborators. A de-identified subject ID, COVID-19 status, age in years and sex were almost always included in the sample metadata. Where available, HLA class I and class II types were obtained from metadata supplied by the sample provider rather than from assay-based typing.

TCRbeta CDR3 regions were amplified from genomic DNA using the immunoSEQ Assay, a bias-controlled multiplex PCR. Processing in the source paper ran as follows. Nucleated cell counts per sample were estimated from amplification of reference gene primers within the assay. To quantify the absolute abundance of each unique TCRbeta CDR3 rearrangement, sequence reads were collapsed and filtered. For each sample, productive Simpson clonality was calculated by taking the square root of Simpson's diversity index across productive rearrangements. This immuneACCESS table, as held by TCRdb, lists in-frame sequences with V and J called but not all clones. Of the missing ones, under half trace to an unresolved V gene in checked studies; the others have no known cause. Clone size and V and J calls were adopted from that table, with D and trimming inferred from the DNA. The table for this sample lists 180,000 or so clones; approximately 80% of them were counted only once. About 14% of the sample belongs to the ten largest clones.

Summary of the overall study and its limitations: Clinical and demographic metadata were provided uncurated, with the amount varying by source and participant.

The junction shows trimming of 6 bases on V and 0 bases on J, and the gene matches do not reach 8 bases of it. The germline V gene supplies CDR1 SGHRS and CDR2 YFSETQ. The CDR3, cysteine through phenylalanine, is 16 amino acids long. The read is trimmed to its CDR3 DNA, 48 bases read in frame from base 1. Of note for this clone: Its antigen is currently not known. No base quality information exists; no much larger clone differs at one position.

In Seattle, one collaborating source enrolled patients while the infection was active and tracked those patients longitudinally over the course of disease. Whole blood was collected in K2EDTA tubes by collaborating institutions according to the institutions' own protocols. For TCRbeta analysis, collaborators shipped samples as frozen whole blood, isolated PBMCs, or DNA extracted from either of those sample types. The specimen sequenced was peripheral blood. This receptor was taken from a woman aged 70-85 years with COVID-19, enrolled during active disease. This sequence uses TRBV5-1 and TRBJ1-4; 7 bases in between match TRBD1. The CDR3 corresponds to CASKGGREATNEKLFF. The nucleotide sequence is TGCGCCAGCAAAGGGGGCAGGGAGGCAACTAATGAAAAACTGTTTTTT.